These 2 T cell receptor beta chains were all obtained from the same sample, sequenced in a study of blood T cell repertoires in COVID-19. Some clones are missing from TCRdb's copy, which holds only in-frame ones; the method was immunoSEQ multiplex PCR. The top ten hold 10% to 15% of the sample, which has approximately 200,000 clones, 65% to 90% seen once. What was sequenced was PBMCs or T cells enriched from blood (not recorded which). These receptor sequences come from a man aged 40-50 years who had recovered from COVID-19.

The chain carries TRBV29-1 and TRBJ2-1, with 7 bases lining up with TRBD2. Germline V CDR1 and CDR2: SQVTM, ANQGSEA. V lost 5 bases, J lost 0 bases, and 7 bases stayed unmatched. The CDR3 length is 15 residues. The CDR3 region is CSVRASGGSYNEQFF. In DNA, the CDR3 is TGCAGCGTTCGCGCTAGCGGCGGCTCCTACAATGAGCAGTTCTTC.

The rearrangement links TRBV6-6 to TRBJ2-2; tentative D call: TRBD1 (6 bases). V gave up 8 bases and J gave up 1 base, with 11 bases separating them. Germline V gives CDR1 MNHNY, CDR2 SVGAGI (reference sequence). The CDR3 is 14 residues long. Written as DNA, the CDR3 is TGTGCCAGCTTCAGGGACAAGAACACCGGGGAGCTGTTTTTT. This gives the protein CASFRDKNTGELFF.